One sample yielded the 9 T cell receptor beta chains listed below, sequenced in a study of T cells in Graves' hyperthyroidism and ophthalmopathy. Amplified TCR beta CDR3 regions derived from RNA transcripts. HTBI primers drove first-round RT-PCR of the TCR CDR3. TCRdb independently ran MiXCR on the multiplex PCR reads; one entry per CDR3 protein. The sample contains 530,000 or so distinct CDR3 sequences, 24% of which appear only once. Material for sequencing was blood. The receptors come from a woman aged 25-40 years with Graves' ophthalmopathy.

This clonotype is a singleton in its sample. The CDR3: CASSGSGSSGRSRIYEQYF. The CDR3 coding sequence is TGTGCCAGCAGTGGGTCCGGTAGTAGCGGGAGGTCTAGGATCTACGAGCAGTACTTC. The chain uses TRBV25-1 and TRBJ2-7, with 10 bases that match TRBD2. Germline CDR1 MGHDK, CDR2 SYGVNS. This CDR3 is built from 19 residues. V shed 4 bases, J shed 3 bases, and the junction held 18 bases outside the gene matches.

The sample holds a few counts of this clonotype. A clone one base away is much larger, so this may be a read error. This chain connects TRBV19 to TRBJ2-5; TRBD2 aligns across 11 bases. The germline V gene has CDR1 LNHDA and CDR2 SQIVND (reference sequence). This CDR3 has 15 residues. CDR3 nucleotides: TGTGCCAGTAGTAGACTAGCGGGGCTCCAAGAGACCAAGTACTTC. This translates into CASSRLAGLQETKYF.

This clonotype has ten or more counts. The chain combines TRBV27 with TRBJ2-5, with 8 bases fitting TRBD1. The CDR3 covers 15 residues. V shed 4 bases, J shed 2 bases, and the junction held 6 bases outside the gene matches. CDR1 is MNHEY and CDR2 is SMNVEV in the germline V gene (reference sequence). The CDR3 DNA is TGTGCCAGCAGTTCAGCAGGGGGCGGACAAGAGACCCAGTACTTC. This gives the protein CASSSAGGGQETQYF.

There are a few counts of this clonotype. V and J are TRBV11-1 and TRBJ2-2; a possible D gene is TRBD2 (7 bases). This CDR3 has 16 amino acids. Germline V gene lookup returns CDR1 SGHAT and CDR2 FQDESV (reference sequence). V dropped 2 bases and J dropped 3 bases, with 13 bases sitting between them. CDR3 protein: CASSLNAGADTGELFF. Here the CDR3 DNA reads TGTGCCAGCAGCTTAAATGCGGGGGCGGACACCGGGGAGCTGTTTTTT.

The V gene is TRBV6-1, the J gene TRBJ2-7; a weak D match, TRBD1 (6 bases). Per germline, CDR1 MNHNS and CDR2 SASEGT. This CDR3 contains 13 residues. The V and J ends lost 4 bases and 5 bases respectively, with 12 bases between them. CDR3 sequence (DNA): TGTGCCAGCAGTGCCAGGGGCTTTGACGAGCAGTACTTC. Its translation is CASSARGFDEQYF.

Worth noting for this clonotype: Just one base apart from a much larger clone, this may be a read error. This rearrangement joins TRBV11-1 to TRBJ1-2; D is unclear. The CDR3 extends over 15 amino acids. Germline CDR1 and CDR2: SGHAT and FQDESV (reference sequence). The CDR3 bases are TGTGCCAGCAGCTTAATGACGGATCCTCGGGATGGCTACAGCTTC. It encodes CASSLMTDPRDGYSF.

This clonotype appeared many times. The chain joins TRBV3-1 to TRBJ1-1; a possible D gene is TRBD1 (5 bases). The CDR3 is 16 residues long. Germline-derived CDR1 and CDR2 are LGHDT and YNNKEL (reference sequence). With 4 bases removed from V and 4 bases from J, the gap between germline ends came to 19 bases. CDR3 sequence reads: CASSLLDGGLATEAFF. In DNA form, the CDR3 reads TGTGCCAGCAGCCTCCTAGACGGGGGATTGGCCACTGAAGCTTTCTTT.

This clonotype turned up a few times. V usage is TRBV12-3 or TRBV12-4 and J usage is TRBJ1-2; D is undetermined. The CDR3 spans 13 residues. Trimming removed 2 bases at V and 2 bases at J, with 6 bases between. CDR3 DNA: TGTGCCAGCAGTTTAAAACAGAACTATGGCTACACCTTC. It is translated as CASSLKQNYGYTF.

This clonotype appeared many times. The gene calls are TRBV6-1 and TRBJ2-7; D might be TRBD1 or TRBD2, each matching 6 bases. V was clipped by 4 bases and J by 9 bases, with 22 bases between them. The CDR3 runs 15 residues. Per germline, CDR1 MNHNS and CDR2 SASEGT. In nucleotides, the CDR3 is TGTGCCAGCAGTGGCCACGGGGGCGCACCCCGCGGGCAGTACTTC. Protein sequence: CASSGHGGAPRGQYF.